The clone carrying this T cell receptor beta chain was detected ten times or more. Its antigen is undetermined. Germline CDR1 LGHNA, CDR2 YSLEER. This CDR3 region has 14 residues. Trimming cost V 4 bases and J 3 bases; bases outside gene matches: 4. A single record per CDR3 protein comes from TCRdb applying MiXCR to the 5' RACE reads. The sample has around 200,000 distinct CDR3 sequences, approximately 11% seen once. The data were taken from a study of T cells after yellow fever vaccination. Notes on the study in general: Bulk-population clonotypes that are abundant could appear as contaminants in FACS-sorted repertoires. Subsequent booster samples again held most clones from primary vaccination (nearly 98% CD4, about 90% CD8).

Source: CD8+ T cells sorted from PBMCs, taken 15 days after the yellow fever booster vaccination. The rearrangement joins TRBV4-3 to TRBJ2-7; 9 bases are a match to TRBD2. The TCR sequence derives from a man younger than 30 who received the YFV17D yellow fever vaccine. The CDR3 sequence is CASSPSGGYYEQYF. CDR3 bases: TGCGCCAGCAGCCCCAGCGGGGGGTACTACGAGCAGTACTTC.